These 4 T cell receptor beta chains came from one sample sequenced in a study of blood T cell repertoires in COVID-19. Sequenced by immunoSEQ multiplex PCR; TCRdb stores in-frame clones only, minus some. The repertoire holds around 100,000 clones, with 85% as singletons. Input material: peripheral blood. The receptors here all came from a man aged 45-65 years with active or convalescent COVID-19.

The V gene is TRBV24-1, the J gene TRBJ1-2; tentatively, D is TRBD1 (5 bases). The V end was cut by 6 bases, the J end by 3 bases, with 7 bases between. Germline V gene lookup returns CDR1 KGHDR and CDR2 SFDVKD. The CDR3 sequence is 12 residues long. The CDR3 is CATSQQDYGYTF. In nucleotides, the CDR3 is TGTGCCACCAGTCAACAGGACTATGGCTACACCTTC.

The J gene is TRBJ2-1, the V gene TRBV30; the match to TRBD2 covers 11 bases. Per germline, CDR1 GTSNPN and CDR2 SVGIG (reference sequence). The CDR3 consists of 14 residues. The ends lost 0 bases at V and 15 bases at J; junction bases unmatched: 10. The CDR3, as DNA: TGTGCCTGGAGTGTAGGACTAGCGGGCACTCTTCCGTTCTTC. Protein product: CAWSVGLAGTLPFF.

The chain employs TRBV5-4 and TRBJ1-4; D not certain. V was shortened by 2 bases and J by 8 bases, with 10 bases between the two germline ends. CDR1 is SGHNT and CDR2 is YYREEE in the germline V gene (reference sequence). This CDR3 has 13 amino acids. The CDR3 loop is CASSFSREEKLFF. CDR3 nucleotides: TGTGCCAGCAGCTTCAGCCGGGAGGAAAAACTGTTTTTT. Complete variable domain (other parts from reference TRBV5-4 and TRBJ1-4): ETGVTQSPTHLIKTRGQQVTLRCSSQSGHNTVSWYQQALGQGPQFIFQYYREEENGRGNFPPRFSGLQFPNYSSELNVNALELDDSALYLCASSFSREEKLFFGSGTQLSVL.

This sequence joins TRBV4-1 and TRBJ1-5, with TRBD1 identical over 9 bases. V was pared by 1 base and J by 7 bases, with 5 bases of the junction left unmatched. Germline CDR1 reads MGHRA; CDR2 reads YSYEKL. The CDR3 has 15 residues. This chain's CDR3 is CASSQGDRESQPQHF. The CDR3 DNA sequence: TGCGCCAGCAGCCAAGGGGACAGGGAGAGCCAGCCCCAGCATTTT.